This TCR beta chain was sequenced for a study of T cell responses to AZD1222 COVID-19 vaccine. Profiled with immunoSEQ multiplex PCR; TCRdb holds only in-frame clones, not every one. The sample holds 26,000 or so clones, approximately 90% seen once. This CDR3 is 13 amino acids long. Trimming took off 7 bases at V and 4 bases at J, with 8 bases between the two ends. Germline V gives CDR1 SGHTA, CDR2 FQGNSA. Study-wide findings and caveats: Only after the peak T cell response were repertoires sampled. Donors, mostly white British, included more females; clonal diversity was possibly underestimated. The reported proportion of spike-specific TCRs targeting unmutated variant regions was nearly half. Mapped onto spike, vaccine-associated CD4 TCRs spanned it and were dominant at 160-218 and 743-854.

A remark on this clone: Antigen: not known.

The clonotype was recovered from an adult who received the AZD1222 COVID-19 vaccine. Source: peripheral blood, taken 28 days after the second AZD1222 dose. The V gene is TRBV7-2, the J gene TRBJ2-6; D gene unclear. The CDR3: CASTETGANVLTF. The CDR3, as DNA: TGTGCCAGCACTGAGACGGGGGCCAACGTCCTGACTTTC.